The present T cell receptor (beta chain) was sequenced within a study of memory CD4+ T cells and cytomegalovirus serostatus. CDR1 and CDR2 (germline): SGHAT, FQNNGV. The CDR3 is 13 amino acids. V gave up 1 base and J gave up 8 bases, with 8 bases separating them. Single viable CD3+CD4+CD8-CD45RO+ cells were sorted as the memory CD4+ T cells. The assay was immunoSEQ multiplex PCR, and TCRdb's table has in-frame clones only and misses some. The sample shows about 61,000 clones, 60% to 85% of them seen only once. This chain links TRBV11-2 with TRBJ2-2; D not certain. This receptor was taken from an adult in good health and CMV-seronegative. Some clones in this sample may be carry-over from other donors' samples. The sequenced material came from memory CD4+ T cells from blood. CDR3 loop: CASSLGLEGELFF. The CDR3 DNA is TGTGCCAGCAGCTTAGGCCTGGAGGGGGAGCTGTTTTTT. Complete variable domain (other parts from reference TRBV11-2 and TRBJ2-2): EAGVAQSPRYKIIEKRQSVAFWCNPISGHATLYWYQQILGQGPKLLIQFQNNGVVDDSQLPKDRFSAERLKGVDSTLKIQPAKLEDSAVYLCASSLGLEGELFFGEGSRLTVL.